This is a list of T cell receptor beta chains from one sample in a study of T cell repertoires in cytomegalovirus infection. TCRdb fed the reads into MiXCR, producing one record per CDR3 protein. Among roughly 700,000 distinct CDR3 sequences listed, roughly 30% were seen once. For these receptors, no antigen is known. Material: cultured PBMCs, obtained from culture after CMV antigen stimulation. Source of these receptors: a human donor in good health (CMV status not recorded). Some clones in this sample may be carry-over from other donors' samples. CDR3s include the opening cysteine and the closing phenylalanine or tryptophan. The D gene is left open where the match is weak. Only some rows state a clone size, as once, few, many or a class for expanded clones.

v_gene	d_gene	j_gene	abundance	CDR3aa	CDR3nt
TRBV9	NA	TRBJ1-1	NA	CASSPGRAAEAFF	TGTGCCAGCAGCCCAGGCCGGGCCGCTGAAGCTTTCTTT
TRBV6-2/TRBV6-3	NA	TRBJ2-7	NA	CASSSEHRDPTYEQYF	TGTGCCAGCAGTTCAGAGCACAGGGACCCCACCTACGAGCAGTACTTC
TRBV12-5	TRBD1	TRBJ2-5	NA	CASGPDPGTGGQETQYF	TGTGCTAGTGGTCCAGACCCCGGGACAGGGGGGCAAGAGACCCAGTACTTC
TRBV7-2	NA	TRBJ2-2	NA	CASSLGPRSGELFF	TGTGCCAGCAGCTTGGGCCCCCGGTCCGGGGAGCTGTTTTTT
TRBV28	NA	TRBJ1-1	NA	CASSYTGKGTEAFF	TGTGCCAGCAGTTATACAGGGAAAGGGACTGAAGCTTTCTTT
TRBV5-1	NA	TRBJ2-1	NA	CASSLAGVGQGEQFF	TGCGCCAGCAGCTTGGCAGGGGTGGGTCAAGGTGAGCAGTTCTTC
TRBV4-1	NA	TRBJ2-3	NA	CASSQENLGTDTQYF	TGCGCCAGCAGCCAAGAGAACCTGGGGACAGATACGCAGTATTTT
TRBV7-2	NA	TRBJ2-1	NA	CAIGRGSSSYNEQFF	TGTGCTATCGGCCGGGGCTCGAGCTCCTACAATGAGCAGTTCTTC
TRBV6-6	NA	TRBJ2-2	few	CASSYSGPHTGELFF	TGTGCCAGCAGTTACTCCGGGCCCCACACCGGGGAGCTGTTTTTT
TRBV27	NA	TRBJ1-1	NA	CASSFAGLTEAFF	TGTGCCAGCAGTTTCGCTGGACTCACTGAAGCTTTCTTT
TRBV7-3	TRBD2	TRBJ2-1	NA	CASSLRSGDSYNEQFF	TGTGCCAGCAGCTTAAGAAGCGGGGACTCCTACAATGAGCAGTTCTTC
TRBV6-2/TRBV6-3	TRBD2	TRBJ2-3	NA	CASSSRREDTDTQYF	TGTGCCAGCAGTTCCCGCCGGGAGGACACAGATACGCAGTATTTT
TRBV5-4	NA	TRBJ1-2	few	CASSLRSGPYGYTF	TGTGCCAGCAGCTTGAGATCGGGGCCTTATGGCTACACCTTC
TRBV10-3	TRBD1	TRBJ2-7	few	CAITLGQVGAYEQYF	TGTGCCATCACCTTAGGACAGGTAGGAGCTTACGAGCAGTACTTC
TRBV3-1	NA	TRBJ2-3	NA	CASSRIWTGDTQYF	TGTGCCAGCAGCCGGATATGGACGGGAGATACGCAGTATTTT
TRBV20-1	NA	TRBJ2-3	NA	CSAPGDTDTQYF	TGCAGTGCGCCGGGAGACACAGATACGCAGTATTTT
TRBV6-1	NA	TRBJ1-5	NA	CASFIGGTNQPQHF	TGTGCCAGCTTTATAGGGGGGACCAATCAGCCCCAGCATTTT
TRBV7-2	TRBD1	TRBJ1-6	NA	CASSSRTGRPLHF	TGTGCCAGCAGCTCTCGGACAGGCAGACCCCTCCACTTT
TRBV28	NA	TRBJ1-2	few	CASNFQRWGYTF	TGTGCCAGCAACTTTCAACGTTGGGGCTACACCTTC
TRBV7-2	NA	TRBJ2-5	few	CASSLGEIETQYF	TGTGCCAGCAGCCTTGGGGAGATAGAGACCCAGTACTTC
TRBV6-1	NA	TRBJ1-1	few	CASRSTGYTEAFF	TGTGCCAGCAGATCGACAGGTTACACTGAAGCTTTCTTT
TRBV4-1	TRBD1	TRBJ2-6	NA	CASSPTGGPSSGANVLTF	TGCGCCAGCAGCCCTACAGGGGGCCCGAGCTCTGGGGCCAACGTCCTGACTTTC
TRBV6-5	NA	TRBJ1-1	many	CASSSRLSMNTEAFF	TGTGCCAGCAGTTCCAGACTCTCCATGAACACTGAAGCTTTCTTT
TRBV12-3/TRBV12-4	NA	TRBJ1-5	NA	CASSFSGDSNQPQHF	TGTGCCAGCAGTTTTTCCGGTGATAGCAATCAGCCCCAGCATTTT
TRBV10-3	NA	TRBJ1-2	NA	CAISERPPGTPSYGYTF	TGTGCCATCAGTGAGCGGCCACCGGGAACCCCTTCCTATGGCTACACCTTC
TRBV4-1	TRBD1	TRBJ1-5	few	CASSPGDRINQPQHF	TGCGCCAGCTCCCCCGGGGACAGAATAAATCAGCCCCAGCATTTT
TRBV11-2	NA	TRBJ2-7	few	CASSLGSPLQDSYEQYF	TGTGCCAGCAGCTTAGGCTCCCCGTTACAGGACTCCTACGAGCAGTACTTC
TRBV7-9	NA	TRBJ2-7	few	CASSHPLRPHEQYF	TGTGCCAGCAGCCACCCCTTAAGGCCCCACGAGCAGTACTTC
TRBV12-3/TRBV12-4	TRBD2	TRBJ2-3	NA	CASSWRGSGPLTDTQYF	TGTGCCAGCAGTTGGAGGGGTAGCGGGCCTCTCACAGATACGCAGTATTTT
TRBV6-1	NA	TRBJ1-1	few	CASRPFRGIMNTEAFF	TGTGCCAGCAGACCATTCAGGGGAATCATGAACACTGAAGCTTTCTTT
TRBV19	NA	TRBJ2-7	few	CASSIATGSDTYEQYF	TGTGCCAGTAGTATAGCTACGGGCAGCGACACCTACGAGCAGTACTTC
TRBV6-1	NA	TRBJ2-7	NA	CAALRPDSLNEQYF	TGTGCCGCCCTACGTCCGGATAGCTTGAACGAGCAGTACTTC
TRBV12-3/TRBV12-4	NA	TRBJ1-1	NA	CASSLAHQNTEAFF	TGTGCCAGCAGTTTGGCACACCAGAACACTGAAGCTTTCTTT
TRBV12-3/TRBV12-4	NA	TRBJ2-3	few	CASRGEGDTQYF	TGTGCCAGCAGAGGAGAGGGGGATACGCAGTATTTT
TRBV6-2/TRBV6-3	NA	TRBJ1-5	NA	CASSFLGDSNQPQHF	TGTGCCAGCTCTTTTCTGGGGGATAGCAATCAGCCCCAGCATTTT
TRBV6-2/TRBV6-3	TRBD2	TRBJ2-7	NA	CASKYSGRIYEQYF	TGTGCCAGCAAGTACAGCGGGAGAATCTACGAGCAGTACTTC